Here is one T cell receptor beta chain with its context. Its target is not known. This entry belongs to a study of T-cell memory formation after mild COVID-19. Study overall: Largely, TCR clusters stayed within a single donor.

Study results and limitations: Whether second-wave clones peaking at day 37 were SARS-CoV-2 specific went unconfirmed. The study found balanced CD4/CD8 in clones contracting day 15 to 85 and a CD4+ lean in later expanders.

J lost 3 bases, V lost 8 bases, and 6 bases had no gene match. The CDR3 covers 13 residues. The TCR alpha and TCR beta cDNA libraries, bearing sample barcodes and UMIs, were generated by 5'RACE using constant-segment primers. One entry per CDR3 protein, called by TCRdb with MiXCR from the 5' RACE reads. The sample contains roughly 620,000 distinct CDR3 sequences, roughly 18% of which appear only once. Sequencing used PBMCs or a T cell subset sorted from them (not recorded which). The chain recombines TRBV12-3 or TRBV12-4 with TRBJ2-7; 8 nucleotides align to TRBD1. This receptor was obtained from an adult woman who had mild COVID-19 (a few samples of this study predate the infection). Cell type and time point are not known. The CDR3 spells CASLETGVYEQYF. The CDR3 coding sequence is TGTGCCAGCCTAGAGACAGGGGTCTACGAGCAGTACTTC.